The table lists the clone carrying this T cell receptor (beta chain) with a few counts. Its antigen remains unknown. At one boundary the junction diverges from the germline segment, which might be a read error. This specimen comes from a study of blood T cells in healthy people across ages. Across the whole study: Per every two T cells, about one barcoded beta molecule was captured by template switching.

Germline V gene data show CDR1 as DFQATT and CDR2 as SNEGSKA (reference sequence). The CDR3 loop spans 13 amino acids. Total RNA, at least 5.5 micrograms per sample, was extracted from PBMCs. The use of a sample-barcoded 5' primer and a J-beta primer mix characterized a second PCR of roughly 6 to 11 cycles. A 12-random-nucleotide template-switch adaptor tagged each cDNA molecule. MiXCR, run by TCRdb on the 5' RACE reads, gives a single entry per CDR3 protein. The sample yields 800,000 to 1,000,000 distinct CDR3 sequences, around 46% seen once. Study-level findings and limits: Long-lived donors exceeded aged donors in naive CD4+ cells and diversity.

This clonotype was sampled from a man younger than 40 in good health. The sample was blood. V and J are TRBV20-1 and TRBJ1-5; tentatively, D is TRBD1 (6 bases). The CDR3 sequence is CSAHRDSDQPQHF. The CDR3 coding sequence is TGCAGTGCTCACAGGGATAGCGATCAGCCCCAGCATTTT.